The 30 T cell receptor beta chains listed next were all sequenced from one sample in a study of blood T cell repertoires in COVID-19. Data came from immunoSEQ multiplex PCR; TCRdb stores just in-frame clones and leaves some out. The sample gives 90,000 to 100,000 clones, over 75% of which show up once; around 12% is in the top ten. Material: peripheral blood. Source of these receptors: a human donor in a cohort sampled during active COVID-19.

The chain is built from TRBV7-9 and TRBJ2-7, with D possibly being TRBD2 (5 bases). The ends were cut back, 3 bases at V and 7 bases at J, with 19 bases in the middle. CDR3 length equals 15 residues. Germline assignment: CDR1 SEHNR and CDR2 FQNEAQ (reference sequence). The CDR3: CASSFRDKKSLEQYF. As DNA, the CDR3 is TGTGCCAGCAGCTTTCGGGATAAAAAAAGCCTTGAGCAGTACTTC.

V usage is TRBV5-6 and J usage is TRBJ2-3; D gene uncertain. This CDR3 is 14 amino acids long. The V gene lost 1 base and the J gene lost 3 bases, with 9 bases spanning the gap. Germline V gene lookup returns CDR1 SGHDT and CDR2 YYEEEE. The CDR3 region is CASSLPDWTDTQYF. CDR3 nucleotide sequence: TGTGCCAGCAGCTTGCCCGACTGGACAGATACGCAGTATTTT.

V is TRBV19 and J is TRBJ2-1; 9 bases map to TRBD2. The CDR3 loop spans 15 amino acids. With V trimmed by 1 base and J by 8 bases, 6 bases remained unmatched. CDR1 is LNHDA, CDR2 SQIVND, per germline (reference sequence). The DNA for the CDR3 is TGTGCCAGTAGTATAGCAGCTAGCGGGGCCTATGAGCAGTTCTTC. Protein: CASSIAASGAYEQFF.

The chain combines TRBV6-5 with TRBJ1-2, with 9 bases fitting TRBD1. V shed 0 bases and J 10 bases; nucleotides not matched to a gene: 9. The CDR3 is 15 residues long. Germline lookup yields CDR1 MNHEY and CDR2 SVGAGI. CDR3 nucleotide sequence: TGTGCCAGCAGTTACTCGTCTACAGGGGGCCCTCCCTACACCTTC. Protein product: CASSYSSTGGPPYTF.

The CDR3 nucleotides are TGTGCCAGCAGCTTGGACACCTATAGCAATCAGCCCCAGCATTTT. Amino acid sequence: CASSLDTYSNQPQHF. The chain links TRBV2 to TRBJ1-5; D is perhaps TRBD1 (5 bases). This CDR3 has 15 residues. CDR1 and CDR2 from the germline V gene are SNHLY and FYNNEI. Trimming cost V 6 bases and J 0 bases, with 12 bases left between them.

The chain combines TRBV9 with TRBJ2-5; D remains ambiguous. Germline-derived CDR1 and CDR2 are SGDLS and YYNGEE. The ends were cut back, 3 bases at V and 1 base at J, with 10 bases in the middle. This CDR3 is 14 amino acids long. The CDR3 reads CASSARGSQETQYF. The CDR3 bases are TGTGCCAGCAGCGCACGAGGCTCCCAAGAGACCCAGTACTTC.

The rearrangement uses TRBV18 and TRBJ1-1; tentatively, D is TRBD1 (6 bases). V lost 5 bases and J 4 bases, leaving 14 bases between the germline ends. The CDR3 is made up of 14 amino acids. The germline gives CDR1 KGHSH, CDR2 LQKENI. The CDR3 DNA sequence: TGTGCCAGCTCATTCTCCAGGACAGCCACTGAAGCTTTCTTT. Translation gives CASSFSRTATEAFF.

This rearrangement joins TRBV6-5 to TRBJ1-1; 11 nucleotides match TRBD1. Germline V gene data show CDR1 as MNHEY and CDR2 as SVGAGI. Trimming cost V 5 bases and J 7 bases; bases outside gene matches: 9. This CDR3 is 15 amino acids long. The CDR3 loop reads CASSQRGQGEYEAFF. CDR3 sequence (DNA): TGTGCCAGCAGTCAACGGGGACAGGGGGAATATGAAGCTTTCTTT.

The genes are TRBV10-3 and TRBJ1-4; no firm D call. Germline CDR1 reads ENHRY; CDR2 reads SYGVKD. The CDR3 extends over 11 amino acids. V was clipped by 5 bases and J by 13 bases, with 11 bases between them. The CDR3 here is CAISPGEGLFF. The CDR3 DNA follows: TGTGCCATCAGTCCCGGAGAGGGACTGTTTTTT.

The chain uses TRBV9 and TRBJ2-5; D gene uncertain. This CDR3 has 14 residues. V was shortened by 2 bases and J by 0 bases, with 8 bases between the two germline ends. Germline-derived CDR1 and CDR2 are SGDLS and YYNGEE. For the CDR3, the DNA is TGTGCCAGCAGCGTTGGCAGTAACCAAGAGACCCAGTACTTC. Protein sequence: CASSVGSNQETQYF.

This clone was counted only a few times. The chain carries TRBV19 and TRBJ1-6, with D uncertain. CDR1 LNHDA and CDR2 SQIVND come from the germline V gene (reference sequence). This CDR3 has 15 amino acids. V was pared by 6 bases and J by 0 bases, with 9 bases between. CDR3 in DNA: TGTGCCAGTAGCCCCCCCCGCTCCTATAATTCACCCCTCCACTTT. This sequence encodes CASSPPRSYNSPLHF.

The CDR3, as DNA: TGTGCCAGCAGTTCCCGGACTAGCGGGAGGGCCTACGAGCAGTACTTC. Translation: CASSSRTSGRAYEQYF. This chain links TRBV27 with TRBJ2-7; TRBD2 agrees at 15 bases. Germline V CDR1 and CDR2: MNHEY, SMNVEV (reference sequence). Trimming at V came to 4 bases and at J to 2 bases, leaving 3 bases not matched to a gene. This CDR3 has 16 residues.

Notes on this clone: This same CDR3 is encoded by further DNA sequences in the sample. CDR3 amino acids: CASSLGGSSYNEQFF. The CDR3 DNA is TGTGCCAGCAGCTTGGGCGGGAGCTCCTACAATGAGCAGTTCTTC. The chain recombines TRBV5-5 with TRBJ2-1, with 7 bases identical to TRBD2. CDR3 length: 15 amino acids. With 0 bases clipped from V and 0 bases from J, the junction kept 0 bases outside the gene matches. Germline V gives CDR1 SGHKS, CDR2 YYEKEE (reference sequence).

V gene TRBV7-2 combines with J gene TRBJ2-5; 13 positions match TRBD2. V dropped 4 bases and J dropped 5; count of bases not matched to a gene: 4. CDR3 length: 15 amino acids. Germline lookup yields CDR1 SGHTA and CDR2 FQGNSA. CDR3 sequence (DNA): TGTGCCAGCAGCTGGGGACTAGCGGGAAGCGAGACCCAGTACTTC. The encoded protein is CASSWGLAGSETQYF.

The chain carries TRBV18 and TRBJ2-1; perhaps TRBD2 as D (5 bases). CDR1 is KGHSH, CDR2 LQKENI, per germline. CDR3 length equals 17 residues. Trimming shortened V by 4 bases and J by 0 bases, and 16 bases separated the two germline ends. The CDR3 here is CASSLTISASSYNEQFF. The CDR3 nucleotides are TGTGCCAGCTCACTGACTATCAGCGCCAGCTCCTACAATGAGCAGTTCTTC.

CDR3: CASWGPNTGELFF. The CDR3 bases are TGTGCCAGCTGGGGGCCCAACACCGGGGAGCTGTTTTTT. V and J are TRBV12-3 or TRBV12-4 and TRBJ2-2; D possibly corresponds to TRBD1 (6 bases). Trimming shortened V by 8 bases and J by 2 bases, and 9 bases separated the two germline ends. This CDR3 has 13 residues.

The genes are TRBV6-4 and TRBJ2-2; D is ambiguous. The CDR3 is 14 amino acids. From germline, CDR1 is MRHNA and CDR2 SNTAGT. V shed 3 bases and J shed 1 base, with 6 bases lying between them. This CDR3 reads CASSEDWNTGELFF. Here the CDR3 DNA reads TGTGCCAGCAGTGAAGACTGGAACACCGGGGAGCTGTTTTTT.

The table lists this clone with many counts. V is TRBV2 and J is TRBJ1-5, with D maybe TRBD1 (6 bases). The ends were cut back, 7 bases at V and 0 bases at J, with 10 bases in the middle. Germline V lookup: CDR1 SNHLY, CDR2 FYNNEI. This CDR3 region has 14 residues. CDR3 sequence: CASTDSHSNQPQHF. The CDR3 bases are TGTGCCAGCACGGACAGCCATAGCAATCAGCCCCAGCATTTT. Full variable domain (rest looked up from reference TRBV2 and TRBJ1-5): EPEVTQTPSHQVTQMGQEVILRCVPISNHLYFYWYRQILGQKVEFLVSFYNNEISEKSEIFDDQFSVERPDGSNFTLKIRSTKLEDSAMYFCASTDSHSNQPQHFGDGTRLSIL.

V is TRBV4-1 and J is TRBJ2-1; D is possibly TRBD1 (6 bases). This CDR3 is built from 15 residues. Germline V lookup: CDR1 MGHRA, CDR2 YSYEKL. Trimming pared 1 base from V and 8 bases from J, leaving 15 bases between. The CDR3, as DNA: TGCGCCAGCAGCCAAGGATCAGGGGAGCCCCATGAGCAGTTCTTC. Translation gives CASSQGSGEPHEQFF.

The chain couples TRBV5-1 to TRBJ2-5, with TRBD1 identical over 9 bases. V trimming: 4 bases; J trimming: 5 bases; junction bases outside the gene matches: 6. CDR3 size: 14 residues. CDR1 is SGHRS, CDR2 YFSETQ, per germline. The CDR3 spells CASSAGQGGETQYF. Here the CDR3 DNA reads TGCGCCAGCAGCGCGGGACAGGGCGGGGAGACCCAGTACTTC.

The count of this clone is one. The chain has TRBV10-3 and TRBJ2-2, with D perhaps TRBD1 (5 bases). Per the germline V gene, CDR1 is ENHRY and CDR2 is SYGVKD. With 6 bases removed from V and 0 bases from J, the gap between germline ends came to 11 bases. The CDR3 totals 15 residues. The CDR3 DNA reads as TGTGCCATCAGCGGACAAACAACGAACACCGGGGAGCTGTTTTTT. Translation gives CAISGQTTNTGELFF.

V is TRBV7-8 and J is TRBJ2-1, with D tentatively TRBD2 (6 bases). V was clipped by 1 base and J by 8 bases, with 21 bases between them. In germline, CDR1 is SGHVS, CDR2 FQNEAQ. This CDR3 spans 17 amino acids. DNA of the CDR3: TGTGCCAGCAGCTTAGGGGATAACGGGAGCCCCATCTATGAGCAGTTCTTC. As protein: CASSLGDNGSPIYEQFF.

This rearrangement joins TRBV5-5 to TRBJ2-1; D perhaps matches TRBD1 (6 bases). The length of the CDR3 is 16 residues. Germline CDR1 is SGHKS and CDR2 is YYEKEE (reference sequence). Trimming shortened V by 3 bases and J by 4 bases, and 17 bases separated the two germline ends. The CDR3 here is CASSSRTGTPYNEQFF. The CDR3 DNA is TGTGCCAGCAGCTCGCGGACCGGGACACCTTACAATGAGCAGTTCTTC.

This chain links TRBV21-1 with TRBJ2-7; the table's D gene call, TRBD1, was not cross checked with the DNA. TRBV21-1 corresponds to a pseudogene. This CDR3 contains 15 residues. CDR3 DNA: TGTGCCAGCAGCACCAGGGGACAGGCTTGGGACGAGCAGTACTTC. It specifies CASSTRGQAWDEQYF.

The rearrangement links TRBV5-5 to TRBJ2-7; a possible D gene is TRBD1 (6 bases). V was trimmed by 4 bases and J by 0 bases, leaving 11 bases between them. The CDR3 extends over 14 amino acids. Germline values: CDR1 SGHKS, CDR2 YYEKEE (reference sequence). The CDR3 bases are TGTGCCAGCAGCCTGGGGACAAGCTCCTACGAGCAGTACTTC. The encoded protein is CASSLGTSSYEQYF.

The J gene is TRBJ2-7, the V gene TRBV18; no reliable D call. CDR3 size: 16 residues. The V end lost 3 bases, the J end lost 0 bases, and 15 bases lay between the germline ends. Per the germline V gene, CDR1 is KGHSH and CDR2 is LQKENI. The DNA of the CDR3 is TGTGCCAGCTCACCTCTCGGTTCTTCTTACTCCTACGAGCAGTACTTC. Translation gives CASSPLGSSYSYEQYF. Supplemented by reference TRBV18 and TRBJ2-7, the full variable domain reads NAGVMQNPRHLVRRRGQEARLRCSPMKGHSHVYWYRQLPEEGLKFMVYLQKENIIDESGMPKERFSAEFPKEGPSILRIQQVVRGDSAAYFCASSPLGSSYSYEQYFGPGTRLTVT.

The chain links TRBV6-2 or TRBV6-3 to TRBJ2-7; unclear D gene. CDR3 size: 13 residues. Per germline, CDR1 MNHEY and CDR2 SVGEGT. V was shortened by 6 bases and J by 3 bases, with 12 bases between the two germline ends. The chain's CDR3 is CASSPSSDYEQYF. CDR3 nucleotides: TGTGCCAGCAGCCCCAGCAGCGACTACGAGCAGTACTTC.

This clone was detected many times. The J gene is TRBJ1-6, the V gene TRBV27; 7 nucleotides agree with TRBD1. V trimming: 5 bases; J trimming: 6 bases; junction bases outside the gene matches: 7. CDR3 size: 15 residues. The V gene's germline CDR1 is MNHEY and CDR2 SMNVEV (reference sequence). CDR3 DNA: TGTGCCAGCAGTACCGACAGGGCGGGTAATTCACCCCTCCACTTT. It translates to CASSTDRAGNSPLHF.

The sample holds a few counts of this clone. The chain recombines TRBV5-1 with TRBJ2-7; 9 bases are a match to TRBD2. Germline assignment: CDR1 SGHRS and CDR2 YFSETQ. V trimming: 5 bases; J trimming: 0 bases; junction bases outside the gene matches: 3. The CDR3 has 14 amino acids. The CDR3: CASRRREGSYEQYF. CDR3 nucleotide sequence: TGCGCCAGCAGACGGCGGGAGGGCTCCTACGAGCAGTACTTC. Based on the CDR3 plus reference TRBV5-1 and TRBJ2-7, the full variable domain is KAGVTQTPRYLIKTRGQQVTLSCSPISGHRSVSWYQQTPGQGLQFLFEYFSETQRNKGNFPGRFSGRQFSNSRSEMNVSTLELGDSALYLCASRRREGSYEQYFGPGTRLTVT.

This clone was seen just once. The chain couples TRBV7-3 to TRBJ2-7; 7 nucleotides line up with TRBD2. The length of the CDR3 is 14 residues. Germline-derived CDR1 and CDR2 are SGHTA and FQGTGA. The V gene end was trimmed by 5 bases and the J gene end by 1 base; junction bases not matched to a gene: 5. The DNA of the CDR3 is TGTGCCAGCAGCCCCAGCGGGAAATCCTACGAGCAGTACTTC. Protein product: CASSPSGKSYEQYF.